This entry describes one T cell receptor (beta chain). Its antigen is as yet unknown. The PCR made use of 60 Vbeta and 13 Jbeta primers. Libraries were prepared by immunoSEQ multiplex PCR; TCRdb keeps only in-frame clonotypes and omits some of them. The profile shows fewer than 200,000 clones, nearly 80% of them singletons. This sample is part of a study of cytomegalovirus exposure and HLA in healthy donors. The wider study: Out of approximately 400 genotyped donors, about 76% belonged to the Caucasian-associated ancestry cluster. Whole-study results and caveats: In all likelihood, a cluster of highly shared sequence variants was a sequencing artifact.

In germline, CDR1 is MNHNS, CDR2 SASEGT. This CDR3 comprises 12 residues. V shed 8 bases and J 2 bases; nucleotides not matched to a gene: 0. This chain connects TRBV6-1 to TRBJ1-2; 9 bases fit TRBD1. The source of this sequence is a female donor in good health and CMV-seronegative. Sequencing was performed on PBMCs. CDR3 coding DNA: TGTGCCAGCGGACAGGGGAACTATGGCTACACCTTC. Its protein is CASGQGNYGYTF.